Below are 8 T cell receptor beta chains sequenced from a single sample in a study of blood T cell repertoires in COVID-19. Sequencing was performed with immunoSEQ multiplex PCR; in TCRdb, only in-frame clones are kept and a portion is missing. This table has about 210,000 clones, about 91% appearing once. Sample: peripheral blood. Receptors were obtained from a man between 18 and 29 years old with active or convalescent COVID-19.

CDR3 protein: CASSPIAGETQYF. CDR3 nucleotide sequence: TGTGCCAGCAGTCCTATAGCGGGAGAGACCCAGTACTTC. The V gene is TRBV3-1 (or the pseudogene TRBV3-2), the J gene TRBJ2-5, with TRBD2 matching 7 bases. Germline CDR1 is LGHDT and CDR2 is YNNKEL (reference sequence). Trimming at V came to 6 bases and at J to 4 bases, leaving 5 bases not matched to a gene. The CDR3 totals 13 residues.

The CDR3 DNA is TGTGCCAGCCAATTCTCTGGGGCCAACGTCCTGACTTTC. It translates to CASQFSGANVLTF. This chain joins TRBV6-5 and TRBJ2-6; no firm D call. CDR1 MNHEY and CDR2 SVGAGI come from the germline V gene. V was cut by 8 bases and J by 0 bases, with 5 bases left in between. The CDR3 is made up of 13 amino acids.

The chain has TRBV10-3 and TRBJ1-2; 9 nucleotides agree with TRBD1. Germline values: CDR1 ENHRY, CDR2 SYGVKD. Trimming removed 5 bases from V and 3 bases from J; junction bases left unmatched: 4. CDR3 length equals 14 residues. The DNA for the CDR3 is TGTGCCATCAGTCCCACAGGGGGCGACTATGGCTACACCTTC. This codes for CAISPTGGDYGYTF.

The table lists this clone with a count of one. CDR3 sequence reads: CASSLTAGKSPDTQYF. The CDR3, as DNA: TGTGCCAGCAGCTTGACGGCGGGAAAGAGCCCAGATACGCAGTATTTT. The J gene is TRBJ2-3, the V gene TRBV11-2; perhaps TRBD2 as D (6 bases). Germline lookup yields CDR1 SGHAT and CDR2 FQNNGV. The CDR3 has 16 residues. V was pared by 3 bases and J by 4 bases, with 17 bases between.

V and J are TRBV11-2 and TRBJ1-1, with D perhaps TRBD1 (6 bases). CDR1 SGHAT and CDR2 FQNNGV come from the germline V gene. This CDR3 spans 14 amino acids. V was pared by 5 bases and J by 1 base, with 11 bases between. CDR3 protein: CASSPGERNTEAFF. As DNA, the CDR3 is TGTGCCAGCAGCCCAGGGGAGAGGAACACTGAAGCTTTCTTT.

CDR3 DNA sequence: TGTGCCAGCAGCCCCGGTCCTGGGACTAGCACAGATACGCAGTATTTT. It is translated as CASSPGPGTSTDTQYF. The chain has TRBV9 and TRBJ2-3, with D perhaps matching TRBD2 (6 bases). The CDR3 runs 16 residues. V lost 4 bases, J lost 0 bases, and 15 bases lay in between. Germline V CDR1 and CDR2: SGDLS, YYNGEE. Filled out from reference TRBV9 and TRBJ2-3, the complete variable domain reads DSGVTQTPKHLITATGQRVTLRCSPRSGDLSVYWYQQSLDQGLQFLIQYYNGEERAKGNILERFSAQQFPDLHSELNLSSLELGDSALYFCASSPGPGTSTDTQYFGPGTRLTVL.

The gene calls are TRBV7-2 and TRBJ1-1, with 9 bases lining up with TRBD1. V gave up 6 bases and J gave up 4 bases; unmatched junction bases: 3. The CDR3 is 13 residues long. Germline V lookup: CDR1 SGHTA, CDR2 FQGNSA. DNA for the CDR3: TGTGCCAGCAGGACAGGGGGAGGCACTGAAGCTTTCTTT. Amino acid sequence: CASRTGGGTEAFF.

The chain couples TRBV7-2 to TRBJ2-7, with 7 bases that match TRBD1. V trimming: 5 bases; J trimming: 7 bases; junction bases outside the gene matches: 11. The CDR3 extends over 14 amino acids. CDR1 and CDR2 (germline): SGHTA, FQGNSA. The CDR3 DNA follows: TGTGCCAGCAGCCTAAACAGGGGTGGATGGGAGCAGTACTTC. It yields the protein CASSLNRGGWEQYF.